A single sample is the source of the 11 T cell receptor beta chains below, sequenced in a study of CD8+ T cells in alopecia areata. In each case, RNA was isolated and then reverse transcribed into cDNA as the sequencing template. The data were produced by immunoSEQ multiplex PCR, yet TCRdb's version contains in-frame clones alone and is incomplete. The profile shows some 120,000 clones, about 50% of them singletons. Sequencing was performed on NKG2D-low CD8+ T cells sorted from blood. These receptors all come from a human donor with alopecia areata.

The chain has TRBV29-1 and TRBJ2-7; D is unresolved. V was shortened by 6 bases and J by 0 bases, with 12 bases between the two germline ends. Per germline, CDR1 SQVTM and CDR2 ANQGSEA. The CDR3 contains 13 residues. The CDR3 region is CSVDAESSYEQYF. In nucleotides, the CDR3 is TGCAGCGTCGACGCGGAGAGCTCCTACGAGCAGTACTTC.

The gene calls are TRBV5-6 and TRBJ2-7; D assignment may be TRBD1 or TRBD2 (5 bases each). V lost 0 bases to trimming and J lost 0 bases, with 7 bases between them. The CDR3 is 14 amino acids. Germline loops: CDR1 SGHDT, CDR2 YYEEEE. This CDR3 is CASSLGGTSYEQYF. The CDR3 coding sequence is TGTGCCAGCAGCTTGGGGGGGACCTCCTACGAGCAGTACTTC.

The rearrangement links TRBV6-5 to TRBJ2-5; TRBD2 aligns across 7 bases. CDR1 MNHEY and CDR2 SVGAGI come from the germline V gene. The ends lost 6 bases at V and 3 bases at J; junction bases unmatched: 4. The CDR3 runs to 13 residues. The CDR3 spells CASRPRGEETQYF. The DNA of the CDR3 is TGTGCCAGCAGACCCCGGGGGGAAGAGACCCAGTACTTC.

The J gene is TRBJ1-1, the V gene TRBV30; no definite D call. In germline, CDR1 is GTSNPN, CDR2 SVGIG (reference sequence). Deletions cut 3 bases from V and 0 bases from J, with 11 bases between. This CDR3 is built from 14 residues. The CDR3 region has the DNA TGTGCCTGGAGCACGAGGTGGATGAACACTGAAGCTTTCTTT. The encoded protein is CAWSTRWMNTEAFF. Filled out from reference TRBV30 and TRBJ1-1, the complete variable domain reads SQTIHQWPATLVQPVGSPLSLECTVEGTSNPNLYWYRQAAGRGLQLLFYSVGIGQISSEVPQNLSASRPQDRQFILSSKKLLLSDSGFYLCAWSTRWMNTEAFFGQGTRLTVV.

The rearrangement joins TRBV27 to TRBJ1-1, with no clear D. V was trimmed by 8 bases and J by 8 bases, leaving 9 bases between them. Germline CDR1 MNHEY, CDR2 SMNVEV (reference sequence). The CDR3 sequence is 10 residues long. The CDR3 loop reads CASVWREAFF. The CDR3 nucleotides read TGTGCCAGCGTATGGAGGGAAGCTTTCTTT.

V and J are TRBV6-4 and TRBJ2-3; no firm D call. Germline CDR1 MRHNA, CDR2 SNTAGT. This CDR3 has 14 residues. Trimming cost V 3 bases and J 0 bases, with 7 bases left between them. The CDR3 DNA sequence: TGTGCCAGCAGTGAATCCGTTAGCACAGATACGCAGTATTTT. Translated, it gives CASSESVSTDTQYF.

This clone has just a few counts. The chain has TRBV7-9 and TRBJ2-7; 9 nucleotides align to TRBD1. The ends lost 3 bases at V and 9 bases at J; junction bases unmatched: 0. Germline V gene lookup returns CDR1 SEHNR and CDR2 FQNEAQ (reference sequence). CDR3 length: 11 residues. The DNA for the CDR3 is TGTGCCAGCAGCTTGGGACAGGGGCAGTACTTC. This encodes CASSLGQGQYF.

Details on this clone: This CDR3 is also generated by other DNA sequences in the sample. This chain joins TRBV29-1 and TRBJ2-2; D uncertain. The CDR3 runs to 14 residues. The ends were cut back, 1 base at V and 0 bases at J, with 6 bases in the middle. Germline V gene data show CDR1 as SQVTM and CDR2 as ANQGSEA. Here the CDR3 reads CSVEGDPNTGELFF. The CDR3 coding sequence is TGCAGCGTTGAAGGAGATCCGAACACCGGGGAGCTGTTTTTT.

J is TRBJ2-1 and V is TRBV27, with TRBD2 matching over 9 bases. Looked up from germline, CDR1 is MNHEY and CDR2 is SMNVEV (reference sequence). This CDR3 has 13 residues. V lost 8 bases to trimming and J lost 8 bases; unmatched junction nucleotides: 7. The chain's CDR3 is CASVAGESDEQFF. As DNA, the CDR3 is TGTGCCAGCGTAGCGGGAGAGTCGGATGAGCAGTTCTTC.

The chain is built from TRBV28 and TRBJ2-7; weak D call: TRBD1 (6 bases). V lost 3 bases, J lost 2 bases, and 11 bases lay in between. CDR3 length equals 14 residues. CDR1 and CDR2 from the germline V gene are MDHEN and SYDVKM. CDR3 amino acids: CASSFRGPTYEQYF. Here the CDR3 DNA reads TGTGCCAGCAGTTTCAGGGGTCCGACCTACGAGCAGTACTTC.

The chain is built from TRBV29-1 and TRBJ2-7; 7 nucleotides line up with TRBD1. The J segment lost 5 bases and the V segment lost 3 bases, leaving 4 bases of the junction unmatched. In germline, CDR1 is SQVTM, CDR2 ANQGSEA. The CDR3 extends over 12 amino acids. CDR3 residues: CSVETGNNEQYF. CDR3 in DNA: TGCAGCGTTGAGACAGGGAATAACGAGCAGTACTTC.